A single sample gave rise to the 15 T cell receptor beta chains below, sequenced in a study of post-analysis software for immune sequencing data. Points from the study as a whole: Relative to controls, patients had about 5 TRBV segments at higher frequency, with TRBV5-6, TRBV5-1 and TRBV20-1 among these.

For these receptors, no antigen is known. Unique-molecular-identifier-tagged TCR beta cDNA libraries were used. TCRdb reanalysed the PCR reads using MiXCR and keeps one entry per CDR3 protein. The sample records around 700,000 distinct CDR3 sequences, over 45% being singletons. The material sequenced was blood. These receptors were obtained from a girl aged 2 to 10 with multiple sclerosis.

This clonotype was counted a few times. This sequence joins TRBV11-3 and TRBJ2-3; D might be TRBD2 (6 bases). Trimming pared 4 bases from V and 1 base from J, leaving 15 bases between. From germline, CDR1 is SGHNT and CDR2 YENEEA. The CDR3 extends over 16 amino acids. DNA for the CDR3: TGTGCCAGCAGCTCTCCACGGGGACTCGGCACAGATACGCAGTATTTT. Its translation is CASSSPRGLGTDTQYF. Using reference TRBV11-3 and TRBJ2-3 for the parts outside the CDR3, the full variable domain is EAGVVQSPRYKIIEKKQPVAFWCNPISGHNTLYWYLQNLGQGPELLIRYENEEAVDDSQLPKDRFSAERLKGVDSTLKIQPAELGDSAVYLCASSSPRGLGTDTQYFGPGTRLTVL.

The chain is built from TRBV6-5 and TRBJ1-4; D might be TRBD1 (5 bases). Trimming removed 6 bases from V and 4 bases from J, with 12 bases in between. The CDR3 is 14 residues long. The germline gives CDR1 MNHEY, CDR2 SVGAGI. The CDR3 DNA reads as TGTGCCAGCAGGCTGGGGACCAGTAATGAAAAACTGTTTTTT. This translates into CASRLGTSNEKLFF.

Here the CDR3 reads CASNRGQYNEQFF. CDR3 in DNA: TGCGCCTCCAACAGGGGACAGTACAATGAGCAGTTCTTC. The chain joins TRBV10-2 to TRBJ2-1; 7 nucleotides align to TRBD1. This CDR3 spans 13 amino acids. The germline CDR1 and CDR2 sequences are WSHSY and SAAADI. The J segment lost 4 bases and the V segment lost 11 bases, leaving 8 bases of the junction unmatched.

The genes are TRBV29-1 and TRBJ2-6; 9 bases fit TRBD1. The CDR3 extends over 16 amino acids. Germline V CDR1 and CDR2: SQVTM, ANQGSEA. V shed 3 bases and J 4 bases; nucleotides not matched to a gene: 7. The CDR3 coding sequence is TGCAGCGTTGAGGGTTGGACAGGGGCCGGGGCCAACGTCCTGACTTTC. Its protein is CSVEGWTGAGANVLTF.

This clonotype was recorded a few times. V and J are TRBV9 and TRBJ2-7; 7 bases line up with TRBD1. Germline V gene sequence: CDR1 SGDLS, CDR2 YYNGEE. V dropped 3 bases and J dropped 0; count of bases not matched to a gene: 6. This CDR3 has 15 amino acids. The CDR3 protein is CASSGTGTASYEQYF. For the CDR3, the DNA is TGTGCCAGCAGCGGAACCGGGACAGCCTCCTACGAGCAGTACTTC.

This clonotype showed up many times. This CDR3 is CASSPTGYEQYF. CDR3 DNA: TGTGCCAGCAGCCCGACAGGTTACGAGCAGTACTTC. V is TRBV18 and J is TRBJ2-7; D is perhaps TRBD1 (6 bases). V was cut by 8 bases and J by 4 bases, with 12 bases left in between. This CDR3 spans 12 amino acids. Germline lookup yields CDR1 KGHSH and CDR2 LQKENI.

The V call is TRBV2, the J call TRBJ2-2; the D is unclear. CDR1 is SNHLY and CDR2 is FYNNEI in the germline V gene. This CDR3 spans 13 amino acids. Deletions cut 4 bases from V and 5 bases from J, with 8 bases between. DNA for the CDR3: TGTGCCAGCAGTGGGGCGGTAACCGGGGAGCTGTTTTTT. Its translation: CASSGAVTGELFF. The full variable domain, its missing parts supplied by reference TRBV2 and TRBJ2-2, is EPEVTQTPSHQVTQMGQEVILRCVPISNHLYFYWYRQILGQKVEFLVSFYNNEISEKSEIFDDQFSVERPDGSNFTLKIRSTKLEDSAMYFCASSGAVTGELFFGEGSRLTVL.

The chain joins TRBV9 to TRBJ2-3; 12 nucleotides agree with TRBD2. Germline V gene data show CDR1 as SGDLS and CDR2 as YYNGEE. V was pared by 3 bases and J by 0 bases, with 5 bases of the junction left unmatched. This CDR3 is built from 17 residues. CDR3: CASSGEGTSGSTDTQYF. CDR3 DNA: TGTGCCAGCAGCGGGGAGGGGACTAGCGGGAGCACAGATACGCAGTATTTT.

The chain is built from TRBV5-1 and TRBJ2-1, with D maybe TRBD1 (6 bases). The V end was cut by 4 bases, the J end by 1 base, with 21 bases between. The CDR3 length is 18 residues. Germline values: CDR1 SGHRS, CDR2 YFSETQ. The CDR3 here is CASSGPGQTFRSYNEQFF. DNA for the CDR3: TGCGCCAGCAGCGGGCCTGGACAGACATTCCGGTCCTACAATGAGCAGTTCTTC.

The chain couples TRBV20-1 to TRBJ2-5; D perhaps matches TRBD2 (7 bases). The ends were cut back, 5 bases at V and 1 base at J, with 20 bases in the middle. Germline V gene lookup returns CDR1 DFQATT and CDR2 SNEGSKA (reference sequence). The CDR3 is 16 residues long. The CDR3 DNA follows: TGCAGTGCTCTCCCCGGAGGCGGGGGCCCCCAAGAGACCCAGTACTTC. Translated, it gives CSALPGGGGPQETQYF.

At least ten counts were recorded for this clonotype. J is TRBJ2-3 and V is TRBV7-2, with a possible D match to TRBD1 (6 bases). The CDR3 covers 14 residues. The V gene's germline CDR1 is SGHTA and CDR2 FQGNSA. V lost 0 bases to trimming and J lost 3 bases, with 7 bases between them. Here the CDR3 DNA reads TGTGCCAGCAGCTTAGCCAGGGGAACAGATACGCAGTATTTT. It specifies CASSLARGTDTQYF.

The chain combines TRBV12-3 or TRBV12-4 with TRBJ2-7, with unresolved D. With 2 bases removed from V and 5 bases from J, the gap between germline ends came to 13 bases. The length of the CDR3 is 14 residues. The CDR3 nucleotides read TGTGCCAGCAGTTTAAGCCTGTGGCCTAACGAGCAGTACTTC. The encoded protein is CASSLSLWPNEQYF.

The rearrangement joins TRBV12-3 or TRBV12-4 to TRBJ1-6; D remains unclear. Trimming shortened V by 1 base and J by 7 bases, and 8 bases separated the two germline ends. CDR3 length equals 14 residues. This chain's CDR3 is CASSLGQDNSPLHF. In DNA, the CDR3 is TGTGCCAGCAGTTTAGGGCAGGACAATTCACCCCTCCACTTT.

This clonotype has more than one count but fewer than ten. The V gene is TRBV7-9, the J gene TRBJ2-1; perhaps D is TRBD1 or TRBD2 (7 bases each). Germline V gives CDR1 SEHNR, CDR2 FQNEAQ (reference sequence). Trimming stripped 0 bases from V and 8 bases from J, with 17 bases between. The CDR3 sequence is 16 residues long. DNA of the CDR3: TGTGCCAGCAGCTTAGCAGGGGGCCCCCGGGAGGATGAGCAGTTCTTC. This codes for CASSLAGGPREDEQFF. The full variable domain, rest sourced from reference TRBV7-9 and TRBJ2-1, is DTGVSQNPRHKITKRGQNVTFRCDPISEHNRLYWYRQTLGQGPEFLTYFQNEAQLEKSRLLSDRFSAERPKGSFSTLEIQRTEQGDSAMYLCASSLAGGPREDEQFFGPGTRLTVL.

This rearrangement joins TRBV2 to TRBJ2-5; 9 bases align to TRBD2. V shed 0 bases, J shed 2 bases, and the junction held 4 bases outside the gene matches. The CDR3 is made up of 16 amino acids. CDR1 and CDR2 (germline): SNHLY, FYNNEI. The CDR3 loop reads CASSEALAGQQETQYF. DNA for the CDR3: TGTGCCAGCAGTGAAGCCCTAGCGGGGCAACAAGAGACCCAGTACTTC.